The entry below describes one TCR beta chain. Its antigen is undetermined. The data were taken from a study of CXCR3-negative and CXCR3-positive naive CD8 T cells. Study-level points and caveats: The naive subsets expressed comparable surface CD5, and the authors inferred TCR strength from TRB CDR3 properties. CXCR3-expressing naive cells carried TRB CDR3s more hydrophobic than those of CXCR3-negative naive cells.

CD45RO-CCR7+CD27+CD95- cells counted as naive CD8+ T cells. The CDR3 is made up of 15 amino acids. Germline loops: CDR1 MGHRA, CDR2 YSYEKL. cDNA libraries for TRB were generated by 5' RACE incorporating UMI labels. TCRdb re-called the 5' RACE reads and gives one entry per CDR3 protein, without DNA. The sample's table shows about 92,000 distinct CDR3 sequences. The receptor comes from a human donor in good health. Some clones in this sample may be carry-over from other donors' samples. Sample: naive CXCR3+ CD8+ T cells from blood. Regarding subset: CD45RO-CCR7+CD27+CD95- naive CD8+ T cells expressing CXCR3 (TNR3+). This chain uses TRBV4-1 with TRBJ1-1; TCRdb indicates TRBD1, and absent DNA this call remains unverified. CDR3 loop: CASSQVTGMNTEAFF.